A single sample gave rise to the 6 T cell receptor beta chains below, sequenced in a study of T-cell memory formation after mild COVID-19. TCRdb used MiXCR to reprocess the 5' RACE reads, holding one entry per CDR3 protein. This table holds a few hundred thousand distinct CDR3 sequences, roughly 23% found once. The sequenced material came from PBMCs or a T cell subset sorted from them (not recorded which). Receptors were obtained from an adult woman who had mild COVID-19 (a few samples of this study predate the infection). Cell type and time point are not known.

The chain links TRBV29-1 to TRBJ2-3; tentative D call: TRBD1 (6 bases). V lost 4 bases and J 6 bases, leaving 17 bases between the germline ends. The CDR3 runs to 14 residues. Germline lookup yields CDR1 SQVTM and CDR2 ANQGSEA. CDR3 sequence: CSVAGRRQGDTQYF. The CDR3 nucleotides are TGCAGCGTTGCCGGGCGGCGCCAGGGGGATACGCAGTATTTT.

This rearrangement joins TRBV5-4 to TRBJ1-1, with a tentative D call TRBD1 (5 bases). V was shortened by 7 bases and J by 5 bases, with 9 bases between the two germline ends. Germline loops: CDR1 SGHNT, CDR2 YYREEE (reference sequence). This CDR3 is 11 amino acids long. The CDR3 DNA is TGTGCCAGCGGCCCAGGGACTGAAGCTTTCTTT. It encodes CASGPGTEAFF.

V usage is TRBV20-1 and J usage is TRBJ2-2, with TRBD2 matching over 14 bases. The V gene end was trimmed by 5 bases and the J gene end by 1 base; junction bases not matched to a gene: 0. The CDR3 runs to 15 residues. Germline assignment: CDR1 DFQATT and CDR2 SNEGSKA (reference sequence). The CDR3 DNA follows: TGCAGTGCTGGACTAGCGGGAGGGAACACCGGGGAGCTGTTTTTT. Residues: CSAGLAGGNTGELFF.

This rearrangement joins TRBV24-1 to TRBJ2-1; D remains ambiguous. The length of the CDR3 is 16 residues. Germline V gene lookup returns CDR1 KGHDR and CDR2 SFDVKD. V dropped 0 bases and J dropped 0 bases, with 8 bases sitting between them. The DNA for the CDR3 is TGTGCCACCAGTGATTTGGCAGGTAGCTCCTACAATGAGCAGTTCTTC. This translates into CATSDLAGSSYNEQFF.

The gene calls are TRBV10-3 and TRBJ2-7; 8 bases agree with TRBD1. Trimming removed 2 bases from V and 8 bases from J; junction bases left unmatched: 8. Per germline, CDR1 ENHRY and CDR2 SYGVKD. This CDR3 has 14 amino acids. As DNA, the CDR3 is TGTGCCATCAGTGAGCCGGAAAGACAGGGGAAGCAGTACTTC. Protein: CAISEPERQGKQYF.

This chain uses TRBV11-2 with TRBJ2-5, with TRBD2 identical over 10 bases. The CDR3 contains 13 residues. Looked up from germline, CDR1 is SGHAT and CDR2 is FQNNGV. The ends lost 1 base at V and 9 bases at J; junction bases unmatched: 2. CDR3 loop: CASSLASGGSQYF. The CDR3 bases are TGTGCCAGCAGCTTAGCTAGCGGGGGTTCCCAGTACTTC.